Below, 27 T cell receptor beta chains from the same sample are listed, as sequenced in a study of T cells in Graves' hyperthyroidism and ophthalmopathy. The investigators amplified TCR beta CDR3 regions from RNA transcripts. The HTBI set primed first-round TCR CDR3 RT-PCR. MiXCR, applied by TCRdb to the multiplex PCR reads, yields one record per CDR3 protein. The sample has some 300,000 distinct CDR3 sequences; about 14% are singletons. The source material was blood. The origin of the receptors is a woman aged 25-40 years with Graves' hyperthyroidism that later progressed to Graves' ophthalmopathy.

This clonotype showed up many times. The rearrangement joins TRBV5-1 to TRBJ2-7; D is possibly TRBD2 (5 bases). CDR3 length: 14 amino acids. The V end lost 4 bases, the J end lost 1 base, and 12 bases lay between the germline ends. The germline CDR1 and CDR2 sequences are SGHRS and YFSETQ. The CDR3 sequence: CASSPWESSYEQYF. Written as DNA, the CDR3 is TGCGCCAGCAGCCCTTGGGAGAGTTCCTACGAGCAGTACTTC.

This clonotype has at least ten counts. The chain uses TRBV2 and TRBJ2-5, with D tentatively TRBD2 (6 bases). The CDR3 loop spans 13 amino acids. Germline CDR1 is SNHLY and CDR2 is FYNNEI. Trimming shortened V by 6 bases and J by 9 bases, and 17 bases separated the two germline ends. The CDR3 nucleotides read TGTGCCAGCAGCGCCGGACTTAGGGAGGCCCAGTACTTC. This sequence encodes CASSAGLREAQYF.

This chain connects TRBV28 to TRBJ2-7; possibly TRBD1 or TRBD2 for D (6 bases each). The CDR3 runs to 13 residues. V lost 4 bases and J lost 6, with 13 bases in between. Germline lookup yields CDR1 MDHEN and CDR2 SYDVKM. CDR3 DNA sequence: TGTGCCAGCAGTTGGGGGGCTCCAGGCGAGCAGTACTTC. It encodes CASSWGAPGEQYF. The variable domain in full, completed from reference TRBV28 and TRBJ2-7, reads DVKVTQSSRYLVKRTGEKVFLECVQDMDHENMFWYRQDPGLGLRLIYFSYDVKMKEKGDIPEGYSVSREKKERFSLILESASTNQTSMYLCASSWGAPGEQYFGPGTRLTVT.

This clonotype was seen once. V is TRBV7-6 and J is TRBJ1-3; D remains ambiguous. Deletions cut 6 bases from V and 1 base from J, with 7 bases between. The CDR3 contains 13 residues. The V gene's germline CDR1 is SGHVS and CDR2 FNYEAQ. The CDR3 protein is CASSKTSGNTIYF. DNA of the CDR3: TGTGCCAGCAGTAAGACTTCTGGAAACACCATATATTTT.

This clonotype was counted at least ten times. V is TRBV9 and J is TRBJ2-3; 11 bases are shared with TRBD2. The germline gives CDR1 SGDLS, CDR2 YYNGEE. V shed 4 bases and J 0 bases; nucleotides not matched to a gene: 4. CDR3 length equals 16 residues. The CDR3 DNA follows: TGTGCCAGCAGCATATGGACTAGCGGGAGCACAGATACGCAGTATTTT. Translated, it gives CASSIWTSGSTDTQYF.

The chain recombines TRBV7-2 with TRBJ2-5; D is ambiguous. Trimming removed 1 base from V and 3 bases from J, with 6 bases in between. The CDR3 sequence is 13 residues long. The V gene's germline CDR1 is SGHTA and CDR2 FQGNSA. Here the CDR3 DNA reads TGTGCCAGCAGCTTAGTTTTTGAAGAGACCCAGTACTTC. Translated, it gives CASSLVFEETQYF.

The sample holds many counts of this clonotype. The chain has TRBV28 and TRBJ1-2, with D possibly TRBD1 on 5 matching bases. V was shortened by 7 bases and J by 2 bases, with 17 bases between the two germline ends. Germline V gives CDR1 MDHEN, CDR2 SYDVKM. The CDR3 has 15 residues. CDR3 sequence (DNA): TGTGCCAGCAATATCAGGGCCCCGCTAAACTATGGCTACACCTTC. Translated, it gives CASNIRAPLNYGYTF.

This chain connects TRBV6-5 to TRBJ2-2, with unresolved D. The CDR3 sequence is 12 residues long. CDR1 is MNHEY and CDR2 is SVGAGI in the germline V gene. Trimming cost V 0 bases and J 6 bases, with 2 bases left between them. The CDR3 loop reads CASSYSAGELFF. As DNA, the CDR3 is TGTGCCAGCAGTTACTCTGCCGGGGAGCTGTTTTTT.

This clonotype was observed at least ten times. J is TRBJ1-4 and V is TRBV28; no clear D gene. In germline, CDR1 is MDHEN, CDR2 SYDVKM. This CDR3 contains 15 residues. V was clipped by 3 bases and J by 0 bases, with 8 bases between them. The CDR3 loop is CASSFSQATNEKLFF. Written as DNA, the CDR3 is TGTGCCAGCAGTTTTTCGCAAGCAACTAATGAAAAACTGTTTTTT.

This clonotype was seen many times. The rearrangement links TRBV2 to TRBJ2-5; 7 bases are a match to TRBD2. The J segment lost 5 bases and the V segment lost 6 bases, leaving 12 bases of the junction unmatched. Per germline, CDR1 SNHLY and CDR2 FYNNEI. CDR3 length equals 15 residues. CDR3 nucleotide sequence: TGTGCCAGCAGCGGAGGCTGGGGAGGGCGGGAGACCCAGTACTTC. It translates to CASSGGWGGRETQYF. Combining the CDR3 with reference TRBV2 and TRBJ2-5 gives the whole variable domain EPEVTQTPSHQVTQMGQEVILRCVPISNHLYFYWYRQILGQKVEFLVSFYNNEISEKSEIFDDQFSVERPDGSNFTLKIRSTKLEDSAMYFCASSGGWGGRETQYFGPGTRLLVL.

This clonotype was found many times. The chain joins TRBV7-2 to TRBJ2-5; 7 bases are shared with TRBD1. The V segment lost 5 bases and the J segment 3 bases; nucleotides outside the gene matches: 6. Germline values: CDR1 SGHTA, CDR2 FQGNSA. The CDR3 spans 14 residues. The CDR3 protein is CASSVLQGKETQYF. CDR3 nucleotide sequence: TGTGCCAGCAGCGTTTTACAGGGGAAAGAGACCCAGTACTTC.

At least ten counts were recorded for this clonotype. The chain carries TRBV28 and TRBJ1-6; 8 bases fit TRBD1. V was clipped by 7 bases and J by 14 bases; unmatched bases: 16. There are 15 residues in the CDR3. Per germline, CDR1 MDHEN and CDR2 SYDVKM. CDR3 amino acids: CASTPWQGAKTTLHF. The CDR3 DNA is TGTGCCAGCACCCCGTGGCAGGGGGCTAAAACGACCCTCCACTTT.

The sample holds many counts of this clonotype. This chain joins TRBV5-8 and TRBJ1-2; D is unclear. CDR1 and CDR2 from the germline V gene are SGHTS and YDEGEE. Trimming shortened V by 2 bases and J by 4 bases, and 9 bases separated the two germline ends. The CDR3 totals 13 residues. The CDR3 DNA reads TGTGCCAGCAGCTTTCCCCCCCGCTATGGCTACACCTTC. This codes for CASSFPPRYGYTF.

The V call is TRBV28, the J call TRBJ2-1, with 11 positions matching TRBD2. Germline V gene data show CDR1 as MDHEN and CDR2 as SYDVKM. The CDR3 is 18 amino acids. Trimming took 1 base from V and 5 from J; bases not matched to a gene: 10. The CDR3 region is CASSLLWVHSGGDNEQFF. The CDR3 bases are TGTGCCAGCAGTTTATTGTGGGTCCATAGCGGGGGGGACAATGAGCAGTTCTTC. Drawing the rest from reference TRBV28 and TRBJ2-1, the complete variable domain is DVKVTQSSRYLVKRTGEKVFLECVQDMDHENMFWYRQDPGLGLRLIYFSYDVKMKEKGDIPEGYSVSREKKERFSLILESASTNQTSMYLCASSLLWVHSGGDNEQFFGPGTRLTVL.

This clonotype showed up many times. The rearrangement uses TRBV27 and TRBJ1-1; 7 positions agree with TRBD1. V lost 6 bases and J lost 5; bases outside the gene matches: 6. The V gene's germline CDR1 is MNHEY and CDR2 SMNVEV (reference sequence). CDR3 length: 13 residues. The CDR3 DNA follows: TGTGCCAGCAGGGTGACAGGGACGACTGAAGCTTTCTTT. This translates into CASRVTGTTEAFF.

This clonotype showed up many times. The chain employs TRBV3-1 and TRBJ1-2; tentative D call: TRBD1 (6 bases). Trimming stripped 3 bases from V and 4 bases from J, with 12 bases between. CDR1 and CDR2 (germline): LGHDT, YNNKEL (reference sequence). The CDR3 extends over 14 amino acids. The DNA for the CDR3 is TGTGCCAGCAGCCAGCAGGGGTCGGGCTATGGCTACACCTTC. Its protein is CASSQQGSGYGYTF.

This clonotype was found many times. The V gene is TRBV3-1, the J gene TRBJ1-5; TRBD1 matches 7 bases. CDR1 LGHDT and CDR2 YNNKEL come from the germline V gene (reference sequence). This CDR3 has 15 amino acids. V shed 1 base and J 5 bases; nucleotides not matched to a gene: 5. The CDR3 loop reads CASSQGSGGHQPQHF. CDR3 nucleotide sequence: TGTGCCAGCAGCCAAGGGTCAGGGGGACATCAGCCCCAGCATTTT.

This clonotype was seen repeatedly, ten times or more. The J gene is TRBJ2-3, the V gene TRBV18; the D gene is possibly TRBD1 (5 bases). The CDR3 runs 15 residues. Germline CDR1 is KGHSH and CDR2 is LQKENI. Trimming pared 5 bases from V and 2 bases from J, leaving 14 bases between. The CDR3 protein is CASSATALVTDTQYF. CDR3 DNA sequence: TGTGCCAGCTCAGCGACAGCGTTGGTCACAGATACGCAGTATTTT.

This clonotype showed up just a few times. The chain employs TRBV7-2 and TRBJ2-7; 11 bases fit TRBD2. With 4 bases clipped from V and 5 bases from J, the junction kept 7 bases outside the gene matches. Germline V gene sequence: CDR1 SGHTA, CDR2 FQGNSA. The CDR3 totals 15 residues. The CDR3 bases are TGTGCCAGCAGCTCCCAACTAGCGGGAGTCCACGAGCAGTACTTC. Translated, it gives CASSSQLAGVHEQYF. Looking up the rest from reference TRBV7-2 and TRBJ2-7 gives the full variable domain: GAGVSQSPSNKVTEKGKDVELRCDPISGHTALYWYRQSLGQGLEFLIYFQGNSAPDKSGLPSDRFSAERTGGSVSTLTIQRTQQEDSAVYLCASSSQLAGVHEQYFGPGTRLTVT.

In this sample, this clonotype turned up a few times. A much larger clonotype is one base distant, so this may be a read error. CDR3 nucleotides: TGCAGTGTAAAGGGAACCTATGGCTACGCCTTC. This encodes CSVKGTYGYAF. The V and J genes are TRBV20-1 and TRBJ1-2; D not certain. This CDR3 has 11 amino acids. Germline loops: CDR1 DFQATT, CDR2 SNEGSKA (reference sequence).

This clonotype was recorded once. A single base separates this from a much larger clone, so it may be a read error. The V and J genes are TRBV19 and TRBJ1-1; possible D gene TRBD1, 6 bases. Germline assignment: CDR1 LNHDA and CDR2 SQIVND (reference sequence). The CDR3 contains 15 residues. CDR3 nucleotides: TGTGCCAGTAGTATCACGGGAACAGGGTACACTGAAGCTCTCTTT. Protein: CASSITGTGYTEALF.

This clonotype was seen ten or more times. The rearrangement joins TRBV20-1 to TRBJ2-5, with TRBD2 identical over 7 bases. The CDR3 runs 16 residues. Trimming cost V 1 base and J 3 bases; bases outside gene matches: 11. Per germline, CDR1 DFQATT and CDR2 SNEGSKA (reference sequence). CDR3 nucleotides: TGCAGTGCTAGAGTTGGAAGCGGGGCGACCAAAGAGACCCAGTACTTC. It yields the protein CSARVGSGATKETQYF.

This clonotype was observed a handful of times. This sequence joins TRBV19 and TRBJ2-7, with D unresolved. Germline V lookup: CDR1 LNHDA, CDR2 SQIVND (reference sequence). The CDR3 runs 15 residues. The V end was cut by 1 base, the J end by 1 base, with 11 bases between. CDR3 sequence: CASSIGFGRSYEQYF. CDR3 DNA sequence: TGTGCCAGTAGTATAGGGTTTGGCAGATCCTACGAGCAGTACTTC.

This clonotype was found many times. The chain recombines TRBV20-1 with TRBJ2-5, with D perhaps TRBD1 or TRBD2 (5 bases each). Germline-derived CDR1 and CDR2 are DFQATT and SNEGSKA (reference sequence). CDR3 length: 14 amino acids. Trimming shortened V by 6 bases and J by 5 bases, and 19 bases separated the two germline ends. The CDR3 DNA reads as TGCAGTGCCAGGGATGGAGGCGCGGAGGAGACCCAGTACTTC. This gives the protein CSARDGGAEETQYF.

In the case of this clonotype: A read error may explain this, as a much larger clone is one base away. The chain couples TRBV19 to TRBJ1-1; D uncertain. Germline V lookup: CDR1 LNHDA, CDR2 SQIVND (reference sequence). This CDR3 spans 15 amino acids. The CDR3 DNA reads TGTGCCAGTAGCATGGGCCTTTGGGAGAACACTGAAGCTTTGTTT. It yields the protein CASSMGLWENTEALF.

This clonotype was seen ten or more times. The rearrangement uses TRBV20-1 and TRBJ1-1, with D possibly TRBD1 on 5 matching bases. CDR3 size: 11 residues. Germline assignment: CDR1 DFQATT and CDR2 SNEGSKA (reference sequence). The germline V and J ends were trimmed by 7 bases and 9 bases, with 15 bases remaining between them. The CDR3 region is CSGERGTQAFF. CDR3 bases: TGCAGTGGCGAGAGGGGAACCCAAGCTTTCTTT.

As for this clonotype: This sequence may be a read error, since a much larger clone differs from it by one base. The genes are TRBV29-1 and TRBJ2-7; D is possibly TRBD1 (5 bases). Germline V gives CDR1 SQVTM, CDR2 ANQGSEA. This CDR3 has 14 amino acids. The CDR3: CSVSGQGYSHEQYF. The CDR3 DNA sequence: TGCAGCGTTTCGGGTCAGGGATACTCCCACGAGCAGTACTTC.